Below, 7 T cell receptor beta chains from the same sample are listed, as sequenced in a study of cytomegalovirus exposure and HLA in healthy donors (dated by TCRdb to 2017 to 2019). The method was the immunoSEQ multiplex PCR assay. For the multiplex PCR, a mixture combining 60 forward primers for TCR Vbeta segments and 13 reverse primers for TCR Jbeta segments was used. This is the immuneACCESS table as TCRdb keeps it, with only in-frame sequences that have V and J called. A part of the clones is gone; compared with another copy, unresolved V genes explain less than half, and the rest is unexplained. Across this sample there are approximately 70,000 clones, with around 76% seen only once. The ten biggest clones cover 6.3% of the sample. The sample was PBMCs. These receptors were obtained from a man between 50 and 59 years old in good health and CMV-seronegative.

This chain joins TRBV5-8 and TRBJ2-4; tentative D call: TRBD1 (5 bases). V lost 4 bases to trimming and J lost 0 bases, with 17 bases between them. CDR1 and CDR2 (germline): SGHTS, YDEGEE. This CDR3 comprises 17 residues. CDR3 sequence (DNA): TGTGCCAGCAGCCGGTATGACAGAACTTTAGCCAAAAACATTCAGTACTTC. It encodes CASSRYDRTLAKNIQYF.

This clone was picked up one time. The gene calls are TRBV5-6 and TRBJ1-2, with D hard to call. Trimming took off 1 base at V and 5 bases at J, with 6 bases between the two ends. The length of the CDR3 is 12 residues. CDR1 and CDR2 from the germline V gene are SGHDT and YYEEEE. DNA for the CDR3: TGTGCCAGCAGCTTGATTCTGTATGGCTACACCTTC. This gives the protein CASSLILYGYTF.

The chain uses TRBV14 and TRBJ2-2; 9 bases fit TRBD2. V lost 3 bases, J lost 4 bases, and 12 bases stayed unmatched. The germline gives CDR1 SGHDN, CDR2 FVKESK. This CDR3 region has 18 residues. The CDR3 sequence is CASSHKRTSAGATGELFF. The CDR3 DNA is TGTGCCAGCAGCCATAAGAGGACTAGCGCAGGTGCCACCGGGGAGCTGTTTTTT.

The chain couples TRBV28 to TRBJ1-5; D unclear. The CDR3 is made up of 13 amino acids. The germline gives CDR1 MDHEN, CDR2 SYDVKM. Trimming shortened V by 3 bases and J by 6 bases, and 9 bases separated the two germline ends. Here the CDR3 DNA reads TGTGCCAGCAGTTTCGGAGCTGGTCAGCCCCAGCATTTT. It encodes CASSFGAGQPQHF.

This clone was found a few times. This chain connects TRBV5-3 to TRBJ2-7, with 8 bases aligning to TRBD1. TRBV5-3 is reported as an ORF; its role is uncertain. V lost 2 bases, J lost 4 bases, and 2 bases stayed unmatched. The CDR3 sequence is 13 residues long. The CDR3 protein is CARSFGTGYEQYF. CDR3 coding DNA: TGTGCCAGAAGCTTTGGGACAGGATACGAGCAGTACTTC.

The genes are TRBV5-6 and TRBJ1-2; D gene ambiguous. The ends were cut back, 1 base at V and 2 bases at J, with 6 bases in the middle. This CDR3 region has 13 residues. Germline loops: CDR1 SGHDT, CDR2 YYEEEE. DNA for the CDR3: TGTGCCAGCAGCTTGAGGAGAAACTATGGCTACACCTTC. It specifies CASSLRRNYGYTF.

Regarding this clone: No conserved phenylalanine or tryptophan is present at the end of the CDR3, so a read error is the likely explanation. V is TRBV6-5 and J is TRBJ2-3; D remains unclear. CDR1 and CDR2 from the germline V gene are MNHEY and SVGAGI. The CDR3 spans 14 residues. Trimming removed 6 bases at V and 6 bases at J, with 16 bases between. For the CDR3, the DNA is TGTGCCAGCAGAGGACGGAAAGTAGGGGATACGCAGTATGTT. Residues: CASRGRKVGDTQYV.